The 32 T cell receptor beta chains in this list originate from one sample, sequenced in a study of blood T cell repertoires in COVID-19. Measured with immunoSEQ multiplex PCR; TCRdb has only the in-frame clones, and not every one. The sample carries under 300,000 clones, roughly nine tenths recorded once. The sequenced material came from peripheral blood. Receptors originate from a man in his fifties or sixties with acute or convalescent COVID-19.

This clone was detected many times. This chain connects TRBV19 to TRBJ1-1; 9 bases fit TRBD1. The CDR3 extends over 14 amino acids. Per germline, CDR1 LNHDA and CDR2 SQIVND (reference sequence). Trimming cost V 4 bases and J 5 bases; bases outside gene matches: 5. CDR3 in amino acids: CASSTRQGVTEAFF. CDR3 coding DNA: TGTGCCAGTAGTACCCGACAGGGGGTTACTGAAGCTTTCTTT.

This chain uses TRBV6-6 with TRBJ2-1; D is unresolved. V lost 0 bases, J lost 5 bases, and 8 bases lay in between. The CDR3 loop spans 14 amino acids. The germline gives CDR1 MNHNY, CDR2 SVGAGI (reference sequence). CDR3 protein: CASSYSGSHNEQFF. Written as DNA, the CDR3 is TGTGCCAGCAGTTACTCGGGCAGCCACAATGAGCAGTTCTTC.

In this sample, this clone turned up once. The V call is TRBV5-4, the J call TRBJ2-2, with D perhaps matching TRBD1 (5 bases). The CDR3 has 15 residues. Germline loops: CDR1 SGHNT, CDR2 YYREEE (reference sequence). Trimming pared 4 bases from V and 5 bases from J, leaving 15 bases between. The CDR3 region has the DNA TGTGCCAGCAGCCCGGACACGACTCGGACCGGGGAGCTGTTTTTT. Translating it yields CASSPDTTRTGELFF.

The rearrangement uses TRBV6-6 and TRBJ1-5, with D possibly TRBD1 on 5 matching bases. Germline V gene sequence: CDR1 MNHNY, CDR2 SVGAGI (reference sequence). The CDR3 sequence is 14 residues long. V dropped 6 bases and J dropped 0 bases, with 9 bases sitting between them. The CDR3 spells CASSRGDSNQPQHF. DNA of the CDR3: TGTGCCAGCAGCCGGGGGGATAGCAATCAGCCCCAGCATTTT.

This chain links TRBV10-3 with TRBJ1-2, with no clear D. Germline CDR1 and CDR2: ENHRY and SYGVKD. The CDR3 extends over 12 amino acids. The V and J ends lost 3 bases and 4 bases respectively, with 6 bases between them. The CDR3 is CAISERGYGYTF. The CDR3 bases are TGTGCCATCAGTGAAAGAGGCTATGGCTACACCTTC.

The V call is TRBV9, the J call TRBJ1-6; no reliable D call. This CDR3 contains 15 residues. CDR1 and CDR2 from the germline V gene are SGDLS and YYNGEE. V dropped 4 bases and J dropped 0 bases, with 8 bases sitting between them. As DNA, the CDR3 is TGTGCCAGCAGCCCCACCAGCTCCTATAATTCACCCCTCCACTTT. Its protein is CASSPTSSYNSPLHF.

V gene TRBV6-5 combines with J gene TRBJ2-2; 8 bases are shared with TRBD1. V was clipped by 6 bases and J by 5 bases; unmatched bases: 8. Germline V gene data show CDR1 as MNHEY and CDR2 as SVGAGI. The CDR3 runs to 15 residues. DNA of the CDR3: TGTGCCAGCAGCACAGGGGGTTACTTGACCGGGGAGCTGTTTTTT. Its translation: CASSTGGYLTGELFF.

The V gene is TRBV18, the J gene TRBJ2-3, with TRBD2 matching over 7 bases. This CDR3 region has 16 residues. Trimming at V came to 0 bases and at J to 3 bases, leaving 6 bases not matched to a gene. CDR1 is KGHSH, CDR2 LQKENI, per germline. The chain's CDR3 is CASSPPGGIRTDTQYF. In DNA form, the CDR3 reads TGTGCCAGCTCACCACCCGGGGGGATAAGAACAGATACGCAGTATTTT.

The chain links TRBV7-9 to TRBJ2-2; tentative D call: TRBD1 (7 bases). This CDR3 spans 15 amino acids. V was shortened by 5 bases and J by 2 bases, with 12 bases between the two germline ends. The germline CDR1 and CDR2 sequences are SEHNR and FQNEAQ (reference sequence). CDR3 in amino acids: CASSTRDRNTGELFF. The CDR3 DNA reads as TGTGCCAGCAGCACGCGGGACAGAAACACCGGGGAGCTGTTTTTT. The variable domain in full, completed from reference TRBV7-9 and TRBJ2-2, reads DTGVSQNPRHKITKRGQNVTFRCDPISEHNRLYWYRQTLGQGPEFLTYFQNEAQLEKSRLLSDRFSAERPKGSFSTLEIQRTEQGDSAMYLCASSTRDRNTGELFFGEGSRLTVL.

The chain uses TRBV10-3 and TRBJ1-1; TRBD1 aligns across 8 bases. The CDR3 covers 15 residues. J lost 1 base, V lost 4 bases, and 5 bases had no gene match. Germline CDR1 reads ENHRY; CDR2 reads SYGVKD. The CDR3 DNA follows: TGTGCCATCAGTGCCGGGACAGGAGCGAACACTGAAGCTTTCTTT. This sequence encodes CAISAGTGANTEAFF.

The chain employs TRBV18 and TRBJ2-1, with TRBD2 as a possible D gene (5 bases). This CDR3 is built from 13 residues. Trimming took 2 bases from V and 5 from J, leaving 7 bases between them. Germline V gene lookup returns CDR1 KGHSH and CDR2 LQKENI. CDR3 region: CASSPGLDNEQFF. The CDR3 DNA reads as TGTGCCAGCTCACCAGGACTCGACAATGAGCAGTTCTTC.

J is TRBJ1-3 and V is TRBV6-9; TRBD1 matches at 9 bases. CDR1 MNHGY and CDR2 SVAAGI come from the germline V gene. J was trimmed by 5 bases and V by 11 bases; bases with no gene match: 13. CDR3 size: 15 residues. The CDR3 DNA reads TGTGCCGGCCTCCCGACAGGGGGTCTAAGAAACACCATATATTTT. This sequence encodes CAGLPTGGLRNTIYF.

The genes are TRBV18 and TRBJ1-3; weak D call: TRBD1 (5 bases). The CDR3 runs to 14 residues. CDR1 is KGHSH, CDR2 LQKENI, per germline. V lost 5 bases and J lost 4, with 12 bases in between. The CDR3 DNA sequence: TGTGCCAGCTCAACTCAGGGAATCGGAAACACCATATATTTT. This encodes CASSTQGIGNTIYF.

This clone appeared a few times. The CDR3 loop is CASSPRTSGGYNEQFF. The CDR3 DNA follows: TGTGCCAGCTCACCTAGGACTAGCGGGGGGTATAATGAGCAGTTCTTC. V usage is TRBV18 and J usage is TRBJ2-1, with TRBD2 matching 14 bases. V dropped 3 bases and J dropped 7; count of bases not matched to a gene: 5. Germline CDR1 and CDR2: KGHSH and LQKENI. The CDR3 is 16 residues long.

This chain joins TRBV10-2 and TRBJ1-6; possible D gene TRBD1, 6 bases. The V gene lost 7 bases and the J gene lost 1 base, with 8 bases spanning the gap. CDR3 length: 14 residues. Germline V CDR1 and CDR2: WSHSY, SAAADI. The CDR3: CASTQGSYNSPLHF. The CDR3 region has the DNA TGCGCCAGCACCCAGGGGTCCTATAATTCACCCCTCCACTTT.

The chain is built from TRBV27 and TRBJ1-1; 10 bases map to TRBD1. Germline loops: CDR1 MNHEY, CDR2 SMNVEV (reference sequence). J lost 0 bases, V lost 5 bases, and 6 bases had no gene match. The CDR3 contains 16 residues. This chain's CDR3 is CASSPTGGAMNTEAFF. The CDR3 DNA is TGTGCCAGCAGTCCGACAGGGGGCGCGATGAACACTGAAGCTTTCTTT.

The chain employs TRBV5-4 and TRBJ2-5, with D perhaps matching TRBD1 (5 bases). Germline values: CDR1 SGHNT, CDR2 YYREEE (reference sequence). The CDR3 covers 15 residues. V was shortened by 3 bases and J by 5 bases, with 17 bases between the two germline ends. The CDR3 nucleotides read TGTGCCAGCAGCTCAGGGTTCGGAGTCGGGGAGACCCAGTACTTC. It translates to CASSSGFGVGETQYF.

This clone was recorded at least ten times. J is TRBJ1-1 and V is TRBV7-3; 10 bases map to TRBD1. CDR1 SGHTA and CDR2 FQGTGA come from the germline V gene. CDR3 length: 14 amino acids. The J segment lost 5 bases and the V segment lost 5 bases, leaving 5 bases of the junction unmatched. CDR3 DNA: TGTGCCAGCAGCGCCGGGACAGGGGCTACTGAAGCTTTCTTT. Protein product: CASSAGTGATEAFF.

The chain uses TRBV27 and TRBJ2-5; D is unclear. V dropped 5 bases and J dropped 5 bases, with 12 bases sitting between them. Germline V gives CDR1 MNHEY, CDR2 SMNVEV (reference sequence). This CDR3 comprises 13 residues. The CDR3 reads CASSRRSVETQYF. The CDR3 nucleotides are TGTGCCAGCAGTCGTAGGAGTGTGGAGACCCAGTACTTC.

In regard to this clone: Sequence at one end of the junction differs from germline and may be a read error. V is TRBV7-7 and J is TRBJ2-2; 9 positions match TRBD1. Germline lookup yields CDR1 SSHAT and CDR2 FNYEAQ (reference sequence). The CDR3 has 15 amino acids. DNA of the CDR3: TGTGCTAGCAGCCCCGGGACAGGGCTCTCCGGGGAGCTGTTTTTT. Translated, it gives CASSPGTGLSGELFF. Based on the CDR3 plus reference TRBV7-7 and TRBJ2-2, the full variable domain is GAGVSQSPRYKVTKRGQDVTLRCDPISSHATLYWYQQALGQGPEFLTYFNYEAQPDKSGLPSDRFSAERPEGSISTLTIQRTEQRDSAMYRCASSPGTGLSGELFFGEGSRLTVL.

The chain links TRBV2 to TRBJ1-1; weak D call: TRBD1 (5 bases). Germline V gene lookup returns CDR1 SNHLY and CDR2 FYNNEI. The CDR3 is 16 residues long. Between the trimmed V and J ends, which lost 3 bases and 1 base, there was a span of 15 bases. The CDR3 is CASSDGIPGQNTEAFF. For the CDR3, the DNA is TGTGCCAGCAGTGATGGGATCCCCGGACAGAACACTGAAGCTTTCTTT.

V and J are TRBV27 and TRBJ1-1; D perhaps matches TRBD1 (6 bases). The CDR3 spans 13 residues. V gave up 8 bases and J gave up 2 bases, with 12 bases separating them. Per germline, CDR1 MNHEY and CDR2 SMNVEV (reference sequence). The CDR3 protein is CASRQAANTEAFF. The CDR3 region has the DNA TGTGCCAGCCGACAGGCAGCCAACACTGAAGCTTTCTTT.

The chain couples TRBV5-1 to TRBJ1-1; TRBD1 might be the D (6 bases). V was cut by 5 bases and J by 0 bases, with 11 bases left in between. There are 14 residues in the CDR3. In germline, CDR1 is SGHRS, CDR2 YFSETQ. CDR3 nucleotides: TGCGCCAGCAGGGGGGACACAATGAACACTGAAGCTTTCTTT. As protein: CASRGDTMNTEAFF. Variable domain in full (rest from reference TRBV5-1 and TRBJ1-1): KAGVTQTPRYLIKTRGQQVTLSCSPISGHRSVSWYQQTPGQGLQFLFEYFSETQRNKGNFPGRFSGRQFSNSRSEMNVSTLELGDSALYLCASRGDTMNTEAFFGQGTRLTVV.

The chain carries TRBV27 and TRBJ1-4; 7 bases map to TRBD1. CDR1 is MNHEY and CDR2 is SMNVEV in the germline V gene (reference sequence). Germline trimming cut 6 bases from V and 8 bases from J; bases unmatched to any gene: 6. The CDR3 has 13 residues. CDR3 bases: TGTGCCAGCAGAAAAACAGGGGACGAAAAACTGTTTTTT. This gives the protein CASRKTGDEKLFF.

The chain employs TRBV11-3 and TRBJ1-1; TRBD1 is a possible D gene (6 bases). Trimming left V 4 bases short and J 0 bases short, with 15 bases between. This CDR3 comprises 16 residues. Per germline, CDR1 SGHNT and CDR2 YENEEA. Here the CDR3 reads CASSSRTGHLNTEAFF. DNA for the CDR3: TGTGCCAGCAGCTCCCGCACGGGACACTTGAACACTGAAGCTTTCTTT.

The genes are TRBV3-1 (or the pseudogene TRBV3-2) and TRBJ1-2; 7 bases fit TRBD1. J lost 4 bases, V lost 2 bases, and 7 bases had no gene match. This CDR3 is 15 amino acids long. Germline CDR1 LGHDT, CDR2 YNNKEL (reference sequence). The CDR3 DNA sequence: TGTGCCAGCAGCCAATTTCCCCAGGGGGGCTATGGCTACACCTTC. This encodes CASSQFPQGGYGYTF.

This clone was seen a few times. The chain recombines TRBV4-2 with TRBJ2-3; 11 bases agree with TRBD2. V lost 3 bases, J lost 0 bases, and 8 bases stayed unmatched. The CDR3 extends over 18 amino acids. From germline, CDR1 is LGHNA and CDR2 YNFKEQ. This CDR3 reads CASSHQGGLADSTDTQYF. CDR3 sequence (DNA): TGTGCCAGCAGCCACCAAGGGGGACTAGCGGACAGCACAGATACGCAGTATTTT.

V gene TRBV13 combines with J gene TRBJ2-5; D perhaps matches TRBD2 (6 bases). CDR1 is PRHDT, CDR2 FYEKMQ, per germline (reference sequence). This CDR3 spans 14 amino acids. V lost 5 bases and J 7 bases, leaving 17 bases between the germline ends. The CDR3 loop is CASSPARLEGTQYF. The CDR3 nucleotides are TGTGCCAGCAGCCCCGCCCGGCTGGAGGGGACCCAGTACTTC. Supplemented by reference TRBV13 and TRBJ2-5, the full variable domain reads AAGVIQSPRHLIKEKRETATLKCYPIPRHDTVYWYQQGPGQDPQFLISFYEKMQSDKGSIPDRFSAQQFSDYHSELNMSSLELGDSALYFCASSPARLEGTQYFGPGTRLLVL.

V is TRBV2 and J is TRBJ2-2, with D tentatively TRBD2 (6 bases). The germline V and J ends were trimmed by 3 bases and 15 bases, with 17 bases remaining between them. Germline V lookup: CDR1 SNHLY, CDR2 FYNNEI. CDR3 size: 13 residues. The CDR3 bases are TGTGCCAGCAGTGAGGCGGGGTGGACTCGGGTGTTTTTT. It yields the protein CASSEAGWTRVFF.

The chain combines TRBV30 with TRBJ2-7; TRBD1 is a possible D gene (5 bases). There are 13 residues in the CDR3. Trimming shortened V by 1 base and J by 7 bases, and 14 bases separated the two germline ends. Germline V lookup: CDR1 GTSNPN, CDR2 SVGIG (reference sequence). Here the CDR3 reads CAWSATQASEQYF. CDR3 DNA sequence: TGTGCCTGGAGTGCGACACAGGCCTCAGAGCAGTACTTC.

The chain has TRBV5-1 and TRBJ1-1; TRBD1 might be the D (5 bases). V gave up 4 bases and J gave up 5 bases, with 18 bases separating them. Per the germline V gene, CDR1 is SGHRS and CDR2 is YFSETQ. The CDR3 has 15 residues. CDR3 DNA sequence: TGCGCCAGCAGCGTTGTAGGACACCGGAATACTGAAGCTTTCTTT. It translates to CASSVVGHRNTEAFF.

The CDR3 protein is CASGPDQGIGATGEQYF. The CDR3, as DNA: TGTGCTAGTGGCCCGGACCAGGGGATTGGGGCTACGGGGGAGCAGTACTTC. The gene calls are TRBV12-5 and TRBJ2-7; D possibly corresponds to TRBD1 (6 bases). Germline V gene lookup returns CDR1 LGHNT and CDR2 FRNRAP. The germline V and J ends were trimmed by 6 bases and 7 bases, with 28 bases remaining between them. The CDR3 is 17 residues long.